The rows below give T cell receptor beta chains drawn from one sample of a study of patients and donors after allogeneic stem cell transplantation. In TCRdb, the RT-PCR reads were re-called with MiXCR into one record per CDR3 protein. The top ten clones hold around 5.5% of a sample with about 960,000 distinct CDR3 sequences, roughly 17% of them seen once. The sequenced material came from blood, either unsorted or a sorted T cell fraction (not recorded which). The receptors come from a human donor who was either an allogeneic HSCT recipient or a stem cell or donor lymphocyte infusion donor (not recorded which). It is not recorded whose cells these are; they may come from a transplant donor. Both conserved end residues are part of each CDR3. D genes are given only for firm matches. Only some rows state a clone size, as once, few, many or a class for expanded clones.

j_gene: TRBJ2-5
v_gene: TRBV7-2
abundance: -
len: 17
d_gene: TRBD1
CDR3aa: CASSSRTGGVGQETQYF
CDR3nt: TGTGCCAGCAGCTCCCGGACAGGGGGCGTTGGGCAAGAGACCCAGTACTTC

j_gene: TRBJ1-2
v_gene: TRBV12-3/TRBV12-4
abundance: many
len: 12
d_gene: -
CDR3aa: CASSLPGLGYTF
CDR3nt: TGTGCCAGCAGTTTACCAGGGCTCGGCTACACCTTC

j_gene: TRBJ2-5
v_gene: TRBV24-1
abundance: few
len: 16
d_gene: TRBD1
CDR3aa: CATSDGNRGLQETQYF
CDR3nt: TGTGCCACCAGTGACGGCAACAGGGGGTTGCAAGAGACCCAGTACTTC

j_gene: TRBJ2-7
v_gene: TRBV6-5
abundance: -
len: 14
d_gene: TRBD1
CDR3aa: CASSYGGQGYEQYF
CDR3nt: TGTGCCAGCAGTTACGGGGGACAGGGCTACGAGCAGTACTTC

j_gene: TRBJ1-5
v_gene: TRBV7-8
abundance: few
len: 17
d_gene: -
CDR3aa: CASSLGVGTPSNQPQHF
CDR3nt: TGTGCCAGCAGCTTAGGGGTCGGGACACCTAGCAATCAGCCCCAGCATTTT

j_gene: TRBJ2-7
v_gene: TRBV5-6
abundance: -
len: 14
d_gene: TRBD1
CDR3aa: CASSTGTGIVVKYF
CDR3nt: TGTGCCAGCAGCACCGGGACAGGGATTGTAGTGAAGTACTTC

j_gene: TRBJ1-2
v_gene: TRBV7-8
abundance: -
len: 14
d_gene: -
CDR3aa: CASSLGHKNYGYTF
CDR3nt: TGTGCCAGCAGCTTAGGTCACAAGAACTATGGCTACACCTTC

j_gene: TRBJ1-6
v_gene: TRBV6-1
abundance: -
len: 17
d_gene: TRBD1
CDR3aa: CASSPIRRDRGTSPLHF
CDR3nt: TGTGCCAGCAGTCCAATTCGCCGGGACAGGGGGACTTCACCCCTCCACTTT

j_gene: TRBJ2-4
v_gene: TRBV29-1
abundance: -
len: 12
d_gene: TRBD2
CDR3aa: CSVWEGENIQYF
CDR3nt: TGCAGCGTTTGGGAGGGCGAAAACATTCAGTACTTC

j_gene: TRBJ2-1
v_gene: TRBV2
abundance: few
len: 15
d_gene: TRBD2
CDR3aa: CASHGLAGPNGEQFF
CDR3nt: TGTGCCAGCCATGGACTAGCGGGACCTAACGGCGAGCAGTTCTTC

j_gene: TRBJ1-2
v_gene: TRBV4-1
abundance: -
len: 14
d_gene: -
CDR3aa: CASSQVTEIYGYTF
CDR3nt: TGCGCCAGCAGCCAAGTAACAGAAATTTATGGCTACACCTTC

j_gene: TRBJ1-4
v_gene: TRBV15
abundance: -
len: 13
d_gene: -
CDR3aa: CATKHQTNEKLFF
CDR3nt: TGTGCCACGAAACATCAAACTAATGAAAAACTGTTTTTT

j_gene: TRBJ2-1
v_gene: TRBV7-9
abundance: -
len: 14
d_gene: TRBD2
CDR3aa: CASSRSTSGNEQFF
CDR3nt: TGTGCCAGCAGCCGATCCACTAGCGGCAATGAGCAGTTCTTC

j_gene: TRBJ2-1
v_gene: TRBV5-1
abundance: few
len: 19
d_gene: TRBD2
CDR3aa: CASSIGQLAGGWSYNEQFF
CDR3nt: TGCGCCAGCAGCATCGGACAATTAGCGGGGGGGTGGTCCTACAATGAGCAGTTCTTC

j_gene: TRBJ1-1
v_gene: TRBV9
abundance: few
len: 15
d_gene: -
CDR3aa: CASSVGAGLNTEAFF
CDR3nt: TGTGCCAGCAGCGTAGGGGCAGGGCTGAACACTGAAGCTTTCTTT

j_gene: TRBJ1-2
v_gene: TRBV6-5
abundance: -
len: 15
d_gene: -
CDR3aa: CASSYRERANYGYTF
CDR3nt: TGTGCCAGCAGTTACCGAGAGCGAGCTAACTATGGCTACACCTTC

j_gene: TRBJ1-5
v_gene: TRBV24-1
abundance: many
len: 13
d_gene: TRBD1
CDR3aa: CATGQDRWQPQHF
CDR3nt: TGTGCCACAGGACAGGACCGTTGGCAGCCCCAGCATTTT

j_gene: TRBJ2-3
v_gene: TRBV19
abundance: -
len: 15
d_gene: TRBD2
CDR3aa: CASSSGLVLADTQYF
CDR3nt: TGTGCCAGTAGTTCGGGACTAGTCTTGGCAGATACGCAGTATTTT

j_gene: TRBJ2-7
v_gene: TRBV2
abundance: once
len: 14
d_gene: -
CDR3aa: CASSEGSVIYEQYF
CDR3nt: TGTGCCAGCAGTGAGGGTTCGGTTATTTACGAGCAGTACTTC

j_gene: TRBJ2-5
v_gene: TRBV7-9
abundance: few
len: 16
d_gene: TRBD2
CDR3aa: CASSLGSGSRQETQYF
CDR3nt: TGTGCCAGCAGCTTAGGTAGCGGGAGTCGGCAAGAGACCCAGTACTTC

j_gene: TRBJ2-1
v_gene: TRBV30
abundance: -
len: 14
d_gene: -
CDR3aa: CAWSLGLGYNEQFF
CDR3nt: TGTGCCTGGAGCCTAGGTTTAGGGTACAATGAGCAGTTCTTC

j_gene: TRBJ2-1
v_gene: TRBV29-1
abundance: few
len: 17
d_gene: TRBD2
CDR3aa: CSVGGLAGERLYNEQFF
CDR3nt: TGCAGCGTTGGGGGACTAGCGGGAGAGCGGCTCTACAATGAGCAGTTCTTC

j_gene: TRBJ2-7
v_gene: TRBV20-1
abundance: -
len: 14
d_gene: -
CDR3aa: CSARGGRAEYEQYF
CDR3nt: TGCAGTGCTAGAGGCGGTCGCGCAGAATACGAGCAGTACTTC

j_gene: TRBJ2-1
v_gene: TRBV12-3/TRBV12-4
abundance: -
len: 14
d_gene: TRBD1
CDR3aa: CASNRQGASNEQFF
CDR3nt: TGTGCCAGCAATCGCCAGGGGGCGTCCAATGAGCAGTTCTTC

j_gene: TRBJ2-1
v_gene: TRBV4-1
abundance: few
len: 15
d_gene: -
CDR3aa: CASSQDLRRDSEQFF
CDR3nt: TGCGCCAGCAGCCAAGATCTTAGGCGGGACAGTGAGCAGTTCTTC

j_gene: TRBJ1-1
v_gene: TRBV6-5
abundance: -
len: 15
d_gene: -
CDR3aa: CASSYRDSMNTEAFF
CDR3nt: TGTGCCAGCAGTTACCGAGACAGCATGAACACTGAAGCTTTCTTT

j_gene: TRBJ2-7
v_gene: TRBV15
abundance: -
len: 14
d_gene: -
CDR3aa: CATSRDVGRYEQYF
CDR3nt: TGTGCCACCAGCAGAGATGTTGGGAGATACGAGCAGTACTTC

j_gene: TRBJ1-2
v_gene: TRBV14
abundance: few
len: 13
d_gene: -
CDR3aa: CASSQSFLRGYTF
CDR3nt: TGTGCCAGCAGCCAGTCTTTCCTAAGGGGCTACACCTTC

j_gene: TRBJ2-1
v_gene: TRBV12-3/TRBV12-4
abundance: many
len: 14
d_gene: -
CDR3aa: CASSLREPGNEQFF
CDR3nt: TGTGCCAGCAGTTTACGGGAGCCTGGAAATGAGCAGTTCTTC

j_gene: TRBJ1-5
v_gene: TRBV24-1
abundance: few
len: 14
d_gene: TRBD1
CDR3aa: CATSDPSTGQPQHF
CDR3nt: TGTGCCACCAGTGACCCCTCGACAGGGCAGCCCCAGCATTTT

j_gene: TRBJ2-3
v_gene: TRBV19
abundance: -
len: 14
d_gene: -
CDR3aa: CASSIASAADTQYF
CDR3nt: TGTGCCAGTAGTATCGCTAGCGCAGCAGATACGCAGTATTTT

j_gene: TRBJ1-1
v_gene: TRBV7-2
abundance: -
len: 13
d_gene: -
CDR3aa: CASSLWQESEAFF
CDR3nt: TGTGCCAGCAGCTTGTGGCAGGAGAGTGAAGCTTTCTTT

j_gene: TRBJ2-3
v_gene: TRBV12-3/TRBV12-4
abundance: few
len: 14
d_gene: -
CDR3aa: CASSLTPATDTQYF
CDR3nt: TGTGCCAGCAGTTTGACGCCCGCCACAGATACGCAGTATTTT

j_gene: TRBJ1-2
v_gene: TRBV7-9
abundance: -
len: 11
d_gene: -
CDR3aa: CASSTGSGYTF
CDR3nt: TGTGCCAGCAGCACAGGGAGCGGCTACACCTTC

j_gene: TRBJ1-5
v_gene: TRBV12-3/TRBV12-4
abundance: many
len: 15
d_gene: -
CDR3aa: CASSLKGQSDQPQHF
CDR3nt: TGTGCCAGCAGTTTAAAGGGGCAATCTGATCAGCCCCAGCATTTT

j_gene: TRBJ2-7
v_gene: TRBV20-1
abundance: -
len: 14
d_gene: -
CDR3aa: CSAPTPGSSYEQYF
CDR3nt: TGCAGTGCTCCAACCCCGGGATCGTCCTACGAGCAGTACTTC

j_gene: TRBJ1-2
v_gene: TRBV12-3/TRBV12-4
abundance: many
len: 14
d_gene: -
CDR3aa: CASSHAGGNYGYTF
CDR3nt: TGTGCCAGCAGTCACGCCGGGGGGAACTATGGCTACACCTTC

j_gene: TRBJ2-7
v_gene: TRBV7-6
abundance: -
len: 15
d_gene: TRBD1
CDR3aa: CASSPEGQGSYEQYF
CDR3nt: TGTGCCAGCAGCCCCGAGGGACAGGGTTCCTACGAGCAGTACTTC